The 24 T cell receptor beta chains below come from one sample, sequenced in a study of blood T cell repertoires in COVID-19. Measured with immunoSEQ multiplex PCR; TCRdb has only the in-frame clones, and not every one. The sample carries about 11,000 clones, over 70% recorded once. The specimen sequenced was peripheral blood. These receptors were collected from a man in his sixties with COVID-19, enrolled during active disease.

The chain carries TRBV19 and TRBJ1-6; the match to TRBD1 covers 8 bases. The length of the CDR3 is 14 residues. Germline V gives CDR1 LNHDA, CDR2 SQIVND (reference sequence). V dropped 7 bases and J dropped 10; count of bases not matched to a gene: 9. For the CDR3, the DNA is TGTGCCAGTACAACCGGGACAGGTCGCTCACCCCTCCACTTT. Encoded protein: CASTTGTGRSPLHF.

The rearrangement links TRBV2 to TRBJ1-1; the D is unclear. Germline V lookup: CDR1 SNHLY, CDR2 FYNNEI. V shed 3 bases and J shed 0 bases, with 8 bases lying between them. The CDR3 loop spans 14 amino acids. The CDR3: CASSEAAMNTEAFF. The DNA of the CDR3 is TGTGCCAGCAGTGAGGCGGCAATGAACACTGAAGCTTTCTTT.

The gene calls are TRBV11-2 and TRBJ2-1; the match to TRBD1 covers 9 bases. The CDR3 consists of 16 residues. The germline V gene has CDR1 SGHAT and CDR2 FQNNGV. V dropped 3 bases and J dropped 5; count of bases not matched to a gene: 8. This chain's CDR3 is CASSFRDRVGNNEQFF. The CDR3 region has the DNA TGTGCCAGCAGCTTCCGGGACAGGGTGGGAAACAATGAGCAGTTCTTC.

The chain uses TRBV6-5 and TRBJ2-4, with D perhaps matching TRBD1 (6 bases). Trimming took off 0 bases at V and 8 bases at J, with 14 bases between the two ends. This CDR3 spans 15 amino acids. Germline CDR1 and CDR2: MNHEY and SVGAGI. Here the CDR3 reads CASSYSIGRGDIQYF. CDR3 in DNA: TGTGCCAGCAGTTACTCGATAGGCAGGGGAGACATTCAGTACTTC.

The rearrangement links TRBV29-1 to TRBJ2-7, with a possible D match to TRBD1 (6 bases). CDR1 is SQVTM and CDR2 is ANQGSEA in the germline V gene. The CDR3 loop spans 13 amino acids. The V and J ends lost 5 bases and 0 bases respectively, with 11 bases between them. CDR3 bases: TGCAGCGTTCGGGACACCAACTCCTACGAGCAGTACTTC. Encoded protein: CSVRDTNSYEQYF.

This chain connects TRBV2 to TRBJ1-1; D gene uncertain. Germline V gene sequence: CDR1 SNHLY, CDR2 FYNNEI. Deletions cut 4 bases from V and 0 bases from J, with 6 bases between. The CDR3 spans 13 residues. In DNA form, the CDR3 reads TGTGCCAGCAGTGGGGGAGTGAACACTGAAGCTTTCTTT. Translated, it gives CASSGGVNTEAFF.

V usage is TRBV6-2 or TRBV6-3 and J usage is TRBJ2-4, with D possibly TRBD1 on 5 matching bases. V shed 4 bases and J shed 9 bases, with 13 bases lying between them. CDR3 length: 13 amino acids. Per germline, CDR1 MNHEY and CDR2 SVGEGT. In DNA form, the CDR3 reads TGTGCCAGCAGTTTCCCAGGGTATAGCATTCAGTACTTC. Amino acids: CASSFPGYSIQYF.

The V gene is TRBV11-1, the J gene TRBJ1-3; unclear D gene. Trimming took off 4 bases at V and 7 bases at J, with 14 bases between the two ends. CDR3 length equals 14 residues. Germline V gene lookup returns CDR1 SGHAT and CDR2 FQDESV (reference sequence). CDR3 nucleotide sequence: TGTGCCAGCAGCTCTATCCAAACCGTCAACACCATATATTTT. Translation gives CASSSIQTVNTIYF.

The chain carries TRBV6-2 or TRBV6-3 and TRBJ1-1; D call uncertain. There are 14 residues in the CDR3. Per the germline V gene, CDR1 is MNHEY and CDR2 is SVGEGT. V was shortened by 2 bases and J by 3 bases, with 10 bases between the two germline ends. CDR3 residues: CASSYSWEDTEAFF. In nucleotides, the CDR3 is TGTGCCAGCAGTTACAGTTGGGAGGACACTGAAGCTTTCTTT.

The chain is built from TRBV5-1 and TRBJ1-1; TRBD1 is a possible D gene (6 bases). The V gene's germline CDR1 is SGHRS and CDR2 YFSETQ. The CDR3 is 14 residues long. The germline V and J ends were trimmed by 4 bases and 6 bases, with 16 bases remaining between them. CDR3: CASSLVGAGAEAFF. The DNA of the CDR3 is TGCGCCAGCAGCCTTGTGGGGGCTGGGGCTGAAGCTTTCTTT. The full variable domain, with the rest looked up from reference TRBV5-1 and TRBJ1-1, is KAGVTQTPRYLIKTRGQQVTLSCSPISGHRSVSWYQQTPGQGLQFLFEYFSETQRNKGNFPGRFSGRQFSNSRSEMNVSTLELGDSALYLCASSLVGAGAEAFFGQGTRLTVV.

The V gene is TRBV10-3, the J gene TRBJ2-7; 11 nucleotides line up with TRBD2. Germline V gives CDR1 ENHRY, CDR2 SYGVKD. CDR3 length: 15 residues. Trimming at V came to 4 bases and at J to 3 bases, leaving 5 bases not matched to a gene. The CDR3 coding sequence is TGTGCCATCAGTGGGCGACTAGCGGGACTCTACGAGCAGTACGTC. Residues: CAISGRLAGLYEQYV.

The chain has TRBV27 and TRBJ2-2; 9 nucleotides line up with TRBD2. Germline V gene sequence: CDR1 MNHEY, CDR2 SMNVEV (reference sequence). The J segment lost 1 base and the V segment lost 5 bases, leaving 11 bases of the junction unmatched. The CDR3 length is 18 residues. The CDR3 nucleotides are TGTGCCAGCAGTCCACGTCCCGTAGCGGGAGTGAACACCGGGGAGCTGTTTTTT. Its protein is CASSPRPVAGVNTGELFF.

The rearrangement joins TRBV24-1 to TRBJ2-3; 8 nucleotides match TRBD2. From germline, CDR1 is KGHDR and CDR2 SFDVKD. This CDR3 region has 16 residues. J gave up 0 bases and V 3 bases, and 4 bases lay outside the gene matches. CDR3 nucleotide sequence: TGTGCCACCAGTGATACGGCTAGCGGGAGCACAGATACGCAGTATTTT. Protein product: CATSDTASGSTDTQYF.

This clone was recorded a few times. The J gene is TRBJ2-3, the V gene TRBV12-5, with TRBD2 identical over 8 bases. Germline loops: CDR1 LGHNT, CDR2 FRNRAP. With V trimmed by 4 bases and J by 5 bases, 5 bases remained unmatched. The CDR3 is 14 residues long. Here the CDR3 reads CASGWNSGVDTQYF. CDR3 nucleotides: TGTGCTAGTGGTTGGAATAGCGGGGTAGATACGCAGTATTTT.

This clone has only one observation. The chain combines TRBV6-2 or TRBV6-3 with TRBJ1-6; TRBD1 matches 7 bases. V was pared by 6 bases and J by 2 bases, with 7 bases of the junction left unmatched. The length of the CDR3 is 16 residues. The germline V gene has CDR1 MNHEY and CDR2 SVGEGT. The CDR3 here is CASSSIGTAYNSPLHF. For the CDR3, the DNA is TGTGCCAGCAGCTCAATCGGGACAGCCTATAATTCACCCCTCCACTTT.

This chain joins TRBV4-2 and TRBJ2-5, with D perhaps TRBD2 (6 bases). CDR1 and CDR2 from the germline V gene are LGHNA and YNFKEQ. The CDR3 contains 17 residues. V dropped 1 base and J dropped 2 bases, with 17 bases sitting between them. The CDR3 protein is CASSQVIGTGGQETQYF. The CDR3, as DNA: TGTGCCAGCAGCCAAGTCATTGGGACTGGGGGACAAGAGACCCAGTACTTC.

The CDR3 loop is CASSLPQAQITEAFF. CDR3 sequence (DNA): TGTGCCAGCAGCTTACCACAGGCTCAAATCACTGAAGCTTTCTTT. The V call is TRBV11-3, the J call TRBJ1-1, with D tentatively TRBD1 (5 bases). The CDR3 consists of 15 residues. Germline values: CDR1 SGHNT, CDR2 YENEEA. V was pared by 2 bases and J by 4 bases, with 14 bases between. The entire variable domain, with the rest obtained from reference TRBV11-3 and TRBJ1-1, is as follows: EAGVVQSPRYKIIEKKQPVAFWCNPISGHNTLYWYLQNLGQGPELLIRYENEEAVDDSQLPKDRFSAERLKGVDSTLKIQPAELGDSAVYLCASSLPQAQITEAFFGQGTRLTVV.

The chain carries TRBV27 and TRBJ1-2; no reliable D call. Per germline, CDR1 MNHEY and CDR2 SMNVEV (reference sequence). Trimming cost V 0 bases and J 0 bases, with 14 bases left between them. This CDR3 comprises 17 residues. The CDR3 is CASSLSTRVGANYGYTF. The DNA for the CDR3 is TGTGCCAGCAGTTTATCTACCAGAGTCGGGGCTAACTATGGCTACACCTTC.

This clone has just a few counts. V gene TRBV5-1 combines with J gene TRBJ2-5, with TRBD1 matching over 9 bases. With 1 base clipped from V and 5 bases from J, the junction kept 6 bases outside the gene matches. The germline V gene encodes CDR1 SGHRS and CDR2 YFSETQ. The CDR3 runs 15 residues. CDR3 amino acids: CASSLTGGRSETQYF. DNA of the CDR3: TGCGCCAGCAGCTTGACAGGGGGCAGGTCGGAGACCCAGTACTTC.

This clone was recorded only once. This chain uses TRBV7-6 with TRBJ1-3; D is possibly TRBD1 (6 bases). Germline V CDR1 and CDR2: SGHVS, FNYEAQ. Between the trimmed V and J ends, which lost 1 base and 0 bases, there was a span of 7 bases. The CDR3 covers 15 residues. The CDR3 DNA follows: TGTGCCAGCAGCTTAGGACAGGCCTCTGGAAACACCATATATTTT. Translation: CASSLGQASGNTIYF.

The CDR3 DNA sequence: TGTGCCACCAGCAAACTAGGGACAGATTCACCCCTCCACTTT. Its protein is CATSKLGTDSPLHF. This sequence joins TRBV15 and TRBJ1-6; TRBD1 aligns across 7 bases. With 4 bases clipped from V and 8 bases from J, the junction kept 5 bases outside the gene matches. CDR3 size: 14 residues. Germline CDR1 and CDR2: LNHNV and YYDKDF (reference sequence).

The rearrangement links TRBV15 to TRBJ2-7; TRBD1 matches at 7 bases. Unmatched junction bases numbered 6, after V lost 4 bases and J lost 3 bases. Germline assignment: CDR1 LNHNV and CDR2 YYDKDF (reference sequence). The CDR3 totals 14 residues. The CDR3 spells CATSNRDRFYEQYF. The CDR3 DNA sequence: TGTGCCACCAGCAACCGGGACAGATTCTACGAGCAGTACTTC.

V and J are TRBV5-4 and TRBJ1-3, with unresolved D. Germline V lookup: CDR1 SGHNT, CDR2 YYREEE (reference sequence). CDR3 length equals 14 residues. Trimming removed 4 bases from V and 1 base from J, with 9 bases in between. The CDR3 DNA is TGTGCCAGCAGCCTGAGGTCGTCTGGAAACACCATATATTTT. It encodes CASSLRSSGNTIYF.

In its sample, this clone was seen once. The rearrangement joins TRBV6-5 to TRBJ1-6; 7 positions agree with TRBD1. V shed 6 bases, J shed 5 bases, and the junction held 1 base outside the gene matches. Germline V lookup: CDR1 MNHEY, CDR2 SVGAGI. This CDR3 is 13 amino acids long. The DNA of the CDR3 is TGTGCCAGCAGAGACAGGGATAATTCACCCCTCCACTTT. As protein: CASRDRDNSPLHF.